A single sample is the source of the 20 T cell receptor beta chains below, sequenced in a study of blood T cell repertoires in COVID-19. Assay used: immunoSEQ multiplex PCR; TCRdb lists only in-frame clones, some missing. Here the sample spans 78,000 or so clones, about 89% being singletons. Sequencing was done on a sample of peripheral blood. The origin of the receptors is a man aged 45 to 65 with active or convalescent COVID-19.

DNA for the CDR3: TGCAGCGTTGAAGTGGTCCAGTCTAACTATGGCTACACCTTC. Its protein product is CSVEVVQSNYGYTF. The chain joins TRBV29-1 to TRBJ1-2, with D uncertain. This CDR3 spans 14 amino acids. The V end lost 1 base, the J end lost 0 bases, and 9 bases lay between the germline ends. Looked up from germline, CDR1 is SQVTM and CDR2 is ANQGSEA.

The CDR3 protein is CASTEGLAGGTDTQYF. CDR3 coding DNA: TGCGCCAGCACCGAGGGACTGGCGGGGGGTACAGATACGCAGTATTTT. The genes are TRBV10-2 and TRBJ2-3; 8 bases fit TRBD2. CDR1 and CDR2 from the germline V gene are WSHSY and SAAADI. The V segment lost 7 bases and the J segment 3 bases; nucleotides outside the gene matches: 12. The CDR3 covers 16 residues.

Here the CDR3 reads CASSLFGVTDNYGYTF. In DNA form, the CDR3 reads TGTGCCAGCAGTTTATTCGGTGTGACAGATAACTATGGCTACACCTTC. The gene calls are TRBV28 and TRBJ1-2; possibly TRBD1 for D (5 bases). Germline CDR1 MDHEN, CDR2 SYDVKM. The CDR3 is made up of 16 amino acids. V lost 1 base and J lost 1, with 13 bases in between.

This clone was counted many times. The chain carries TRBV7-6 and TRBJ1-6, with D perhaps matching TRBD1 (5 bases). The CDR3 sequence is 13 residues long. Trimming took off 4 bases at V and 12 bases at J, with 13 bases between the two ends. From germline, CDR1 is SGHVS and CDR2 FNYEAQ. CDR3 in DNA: TGTGCCAGCAGCTCCGTGGGGGGAGGACCCCTCCACTTT. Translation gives CASSSVGGGPLHF.

CDR3 loop: CASSPRDRDPPLHF. CDR3 DNA sequence: TGTGCCAGCTCACCTCGGGACAGGGACCCACCCCTCCACTTT. The chain recombines TRBV18 with TRBJ1-6; 9 nucleotides align to TRBD1. The CDR3 runs to 14 residues. The germline gives CDR1 KGHSH, CDR2 LQKENI. J gave up 11 bases and V 3 bases, and 5 bases lay outside the gene matches.

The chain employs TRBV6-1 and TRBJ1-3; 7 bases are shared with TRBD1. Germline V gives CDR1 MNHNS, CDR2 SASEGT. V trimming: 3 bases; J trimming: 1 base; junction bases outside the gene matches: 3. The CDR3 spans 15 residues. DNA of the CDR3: TGTGCCAGCAGTGAGCCGGGACAGTCTGGAAACACCATATATTTT. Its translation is CASSEPGQSGNTIYF.

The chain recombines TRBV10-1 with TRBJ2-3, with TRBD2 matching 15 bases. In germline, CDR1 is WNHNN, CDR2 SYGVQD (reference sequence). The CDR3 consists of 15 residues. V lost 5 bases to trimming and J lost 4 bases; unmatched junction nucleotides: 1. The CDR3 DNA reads TGCGCCAGCAGTTGGACTAGCGGGGGGGCAGATACGCAGTATTTT. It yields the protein CASSWTSGGADTQYF.

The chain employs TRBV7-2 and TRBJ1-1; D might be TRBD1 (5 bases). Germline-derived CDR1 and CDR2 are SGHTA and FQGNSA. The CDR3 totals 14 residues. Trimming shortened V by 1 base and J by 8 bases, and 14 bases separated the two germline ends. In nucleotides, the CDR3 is TGTGCCAGCAGCTTAGGAGTGCAGGGTATAGAAGCTTTCTTT. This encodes CASSLGVQGIEAFF.

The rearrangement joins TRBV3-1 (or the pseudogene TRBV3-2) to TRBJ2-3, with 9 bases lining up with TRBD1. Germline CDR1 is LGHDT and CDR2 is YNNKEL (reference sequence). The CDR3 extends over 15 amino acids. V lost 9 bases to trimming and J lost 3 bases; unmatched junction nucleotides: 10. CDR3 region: CASTYGTGRTDTQYF. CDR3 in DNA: TGTGCCAGTACTTATGGGACAGGGAGGACAGATACGCAGTATTTT.

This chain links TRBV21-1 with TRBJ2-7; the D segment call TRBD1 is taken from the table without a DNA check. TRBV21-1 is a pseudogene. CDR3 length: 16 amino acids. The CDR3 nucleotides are TGTGCCAGCAGAGATTCCCGGGACAGCTCATCCTACGAGCAGTACTTC. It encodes CASRDSRDSSSYEQYF.

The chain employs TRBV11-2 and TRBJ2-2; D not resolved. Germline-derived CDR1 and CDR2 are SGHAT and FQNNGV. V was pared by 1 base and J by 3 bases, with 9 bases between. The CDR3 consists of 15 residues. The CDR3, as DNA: TGTGCCAGCAGCTTAGGGCTAGTCTACACCGGGGAGCTGTTTTTT. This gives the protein CASSLGLVYTGELFF.

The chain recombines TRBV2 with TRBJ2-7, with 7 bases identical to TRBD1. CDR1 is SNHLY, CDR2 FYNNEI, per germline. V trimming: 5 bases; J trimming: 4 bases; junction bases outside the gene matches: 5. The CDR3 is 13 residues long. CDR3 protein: CASSRSGQYEQYV. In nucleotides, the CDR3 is TGTGCCAGCAGTCGATCGGGACAGTACGAGCAGTACGTC.

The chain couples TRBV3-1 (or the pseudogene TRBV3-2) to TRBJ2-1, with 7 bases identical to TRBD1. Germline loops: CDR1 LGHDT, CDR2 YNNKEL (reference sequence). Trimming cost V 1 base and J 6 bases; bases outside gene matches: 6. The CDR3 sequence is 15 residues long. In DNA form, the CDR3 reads TGTGCCAGCAGCCAAGTACAGGGGTCAACCAATGAGCAGTTCTTC. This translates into CASSQVQGSTNEQFF.

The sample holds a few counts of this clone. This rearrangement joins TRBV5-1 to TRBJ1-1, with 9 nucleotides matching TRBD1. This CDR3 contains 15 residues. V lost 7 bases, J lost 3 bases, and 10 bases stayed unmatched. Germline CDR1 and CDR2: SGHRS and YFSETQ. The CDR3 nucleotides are TGCGCCAGCTGCACAGGGGGCGCGGAGGACACTGAAGCTTTCTTT. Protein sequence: CASCTGGAEDTEAFF.

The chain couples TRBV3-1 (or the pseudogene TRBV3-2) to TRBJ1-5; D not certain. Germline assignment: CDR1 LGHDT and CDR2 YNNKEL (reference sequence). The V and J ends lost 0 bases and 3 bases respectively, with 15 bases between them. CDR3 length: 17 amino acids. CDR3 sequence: CASSQEIAPGDNQPQHF. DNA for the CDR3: TGTGCCAGCAGCCAAGAGATCGCACCGGGAGACAATCAGCCCCAGCATTTT.

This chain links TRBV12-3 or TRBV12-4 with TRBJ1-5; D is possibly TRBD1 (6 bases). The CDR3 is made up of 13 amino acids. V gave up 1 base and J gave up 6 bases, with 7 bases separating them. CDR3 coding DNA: TGTGCCAGCAGTTTAGGGGGGCCTCAGCCCCAGCATTTT. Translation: CASSLGGPQPQHF.

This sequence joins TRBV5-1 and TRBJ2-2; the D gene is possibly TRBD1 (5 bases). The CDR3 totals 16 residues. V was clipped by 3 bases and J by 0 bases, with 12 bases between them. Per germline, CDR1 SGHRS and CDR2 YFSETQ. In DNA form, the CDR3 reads TGCGCCAGCAGCTCCCCGGACACCTCGAACACCGGGGAGCTGTTTTTT. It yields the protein CASSSPDTSNTGELFF.

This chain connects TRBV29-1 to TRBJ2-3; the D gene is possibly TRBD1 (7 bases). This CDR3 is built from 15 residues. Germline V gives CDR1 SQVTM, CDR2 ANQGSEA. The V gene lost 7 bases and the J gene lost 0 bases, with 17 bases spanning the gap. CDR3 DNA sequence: TGCAGCGGGCGCGCGGGGACAGCTAGCACAGATACGCAGTATTTT. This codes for CSGRAGTASTDTQYF.

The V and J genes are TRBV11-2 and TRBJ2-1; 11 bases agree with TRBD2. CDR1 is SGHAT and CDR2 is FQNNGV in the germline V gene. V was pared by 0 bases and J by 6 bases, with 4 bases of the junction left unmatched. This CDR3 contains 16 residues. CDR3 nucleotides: TGTGCCAGCAGCTTAGAACTAGCGGGGGCCGTCAATGAGCAGTTCTTC. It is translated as CASSLELAGAVNEQFF.

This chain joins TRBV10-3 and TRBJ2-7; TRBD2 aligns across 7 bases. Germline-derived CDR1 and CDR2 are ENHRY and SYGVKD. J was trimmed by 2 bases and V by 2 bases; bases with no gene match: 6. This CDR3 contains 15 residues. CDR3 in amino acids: CAISEGRESPYEQYV. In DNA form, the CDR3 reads TGTGCCATCAGTGAGGGGCGGGAGTCGCCCTACGAGCAGTACGTC.